This TCR beta chain was captured in a study of response to subunit inactivated influenza vaccine. Germline CDR1 KGHSH, CDR2 LQKENI. CDR3 length equals 12 residues. V gave up 6 bases and J gave up 1 base, with 6 bases separating them. Study-wide results and caveats: Only a handful of new T cells, the authors suggested, are recruited with each seasonal influenza vaccination.

This clonotype was counted a few times. Antigen specificity is unknown. Via MiXCR, TCRdb re-called the RT-PCR reads, giving one row per CDR3 protein. In the table there are hundreds of thousands of distinct CDR3 sequences, approximately 15% of which are singletons. This TCR derives from a man aged 50 or older who received an inactivated influenza vaccine. Here the sequenced sample was PBMCs from blood, taken 14 to 15 days before vaccination. The V call is TRBV18, the J call TRBJ2-5; weak D call: TRBD2 (5 bases). In DNA, the CDR3 is TGTGCCAGCTCGGACTCCCAAGAGACCCAGTACTTC. This gives the protein CASSDSQETQYF.